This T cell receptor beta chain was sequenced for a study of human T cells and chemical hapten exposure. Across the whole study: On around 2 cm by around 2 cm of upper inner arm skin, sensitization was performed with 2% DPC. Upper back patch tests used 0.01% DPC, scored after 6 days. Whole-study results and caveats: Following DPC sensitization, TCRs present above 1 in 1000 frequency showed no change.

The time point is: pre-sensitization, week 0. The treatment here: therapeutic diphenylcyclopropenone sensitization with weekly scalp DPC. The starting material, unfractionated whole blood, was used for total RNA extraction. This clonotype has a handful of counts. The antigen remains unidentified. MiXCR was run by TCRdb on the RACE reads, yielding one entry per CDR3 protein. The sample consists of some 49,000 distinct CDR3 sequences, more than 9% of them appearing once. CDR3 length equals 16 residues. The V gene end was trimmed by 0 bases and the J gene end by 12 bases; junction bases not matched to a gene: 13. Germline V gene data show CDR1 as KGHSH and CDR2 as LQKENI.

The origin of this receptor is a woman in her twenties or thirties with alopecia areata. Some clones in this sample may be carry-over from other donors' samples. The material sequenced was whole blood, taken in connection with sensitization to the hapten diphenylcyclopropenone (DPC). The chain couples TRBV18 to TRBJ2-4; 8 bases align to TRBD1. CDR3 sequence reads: CASSPPNFSRGPAQYF. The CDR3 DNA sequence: TGTGCCAGCTCACCACCGAATTTTAGCAGGGGGCCTGCTCAGTACTTC.